This paragraph reports one TCR beta chain. Its antigen is currently unknown. Regarding donors, all were healthy bone marrow donors. 60 Vbeta and 13 Jbeta primers were used in PCR. Repertoires were generated with immunoSEQ multiplex PCR, while TCRdb's copy carries only in-frame clones and drops some. Here the sample spans about 120,000 clones, roughly 80% being singletons. This sample stems from a study of cytomegalovirus exposure and HLA in healthy donors. CDR1 and CDR2 from the germline V gene are SGHRS and YFSETQ. The V end was cut by 2 bases, the J end by 2 bases, with 10 bases between. The CDR3 is 14 residues long. Overall study results and limits: It was reported that TCR beta sequences correctly inferred the HLA-A and HLA-B alleles for most subjects. A missense DCLRE1C variant was associated with V- and J-gene trimming of TCR beta chains in a later analysis, and an independent cohort replicated the association. Earlier analysis found most TCR beta V segments productive about 87% or about 30% of the time.

This clonotype originated in a man aged 60 to 69 in good health and CMV-seropositive. Sequencing was done on a sample of PBMCs. The rearrangement links TRBV5-1 to TRBJ2-5; TRBD1 might be the D (5 bases). CDR3 coding DNA: TGCGCCAGCAGCTTAGCACAGGCTCAAGAGACCCAGTACTTC. Amino acid sequence: CASSLAQAQETQYF.